This TCR beta chain originates from a study of Graves' ophthalmopathy and Graves' hyperthyroidism. Overall study findings and caveats: Sensitivity reached less than 71% and specificity approximately 72% when the model predicted ophthalmopathy progression.

New diagnoses, under 2 months' duration, and ages 18 to 65 characterized the hyperthyroidism patients. Certain patients were not enrolled. These were patients with other autoimmune diseases, uncontrolled infections, pregnancy or lactation. Each diagnosis was determined on the basis of clinical symptoms, serum thyroxine, TRAb, thyroid ultrasound and orbital computed tomography. RNA transcripts provided the template for amplifying TCR beta CDR3 regions. First-round RT-PCR used HTBI primers; second-round multiplex PCR followed. TCRdb independently ran MiXCR on the multiplex PCR reads; one entry per CDR3 protein. Of over a million distinct CDR3 sequences in the sample, less than 45% were seen once. Details on this clonotype: What it binds is not known.

CDR3 length: 13 residues. With V trimmed by 6 bases and J by 6 bases, 9 bases remained unmatched. CDR1 is DFQATT, CDR2 SNEGSKA, per germline (reference sequence). The clonotype was recovered from an adult man with Graves' hyperthyroidism. The sequenced material came from peripheral blood or thyroid tissue (not recorded which). The chain combines TRBV20-1 with TRBJ2-7, with 9 bases aligning to TRBD1. CDR3 residues: CSATGTGSPEQYF. In DNA form, the CDR3 reads TGCAGTGCAACCGGGACAGGGTCGCCCGAGCAGTACTTC.